The rows below give T cell receptor beta chains drawn from one sample of a study of T cells in localized non-small cell lung cancer. The table came from immunoSEQ multiplex PCR; TCRdb's copy has only in-frame clones and leaves some out. Among tens of thousands of clones listed, more than 80% were seen once. Here the sequenced sample was peripheral blood, taken before any cancer treatment. All receptors come from a male donor aged 60 or over with stage III squamous cell lung carcinoma. Both conserved end residues are part of each CDR3. The order of the fields is V gene, J gene, D gene, clone size, CDR3 protein, CDR3 DNA. D genes are given only for firm matches. Only part of the rows carry a size: once, few, many, or a class if the clone is expanded.

V: TRBV7-2; J: TRBJ2-5; D: TRBD2; size: .; CDR3: CASSSLSGGQTQYF; DNA: TGTGCCAGCAGCTCCCTAAGCGGGGGACAGACCCAGTACTTC
V: TRBV5-1; J: TRBJ2-5; D: .; size: .; CDR3: CASSPDGQETQYF; DNA: TGCGCCAGCAGCCCGGACGGTCAAGAGACCCAGTACTTC
V: TRBV19; J: TRBJ2-1; D: TRBD2; size: .; CDR3: CASSGGSFYNEQFF; DNA: TGTGCCAGTAGCGGGGGGTCTTTCTACAATGAGCAGTTCTTC
V: TRBV5-4; J: TRBJ2-1; D: .; size: .; CDR3: CASSPSGTKHNEQFF; DNA: TGTGCCAGCAGCCCATCCGGGACCAAACACAATGAGCAGTTCTTC
V: TRBV6-5; J: TRBJ1-3; D: .; size: once; CDR3: CASSYSPLGNTIYF; DNA: TGTGCCAGCAGTTACTCACCGCTCGGAAACACCATATATTTT
V: TRBV2; J: TRBJ2-7; D: TRBD2; size: .; CDR3: CASSVPERGGLDEQYF; DNA: TGTGCCAGCAGTGTTCCCGAGCGGGGGGGCCTTGACGAGCAGTACTTC
V: TRBV5-4; J: TRBJ2-1; D: TRBD2; size: .; CDR3: CASSLGLAGGQFF; DNA: TGTGCCAGCAGCCTGGGACTAGCGGGGGGGCAGTTCTTC
V: TRBV27; J: TRBJ1-4; D: .; size: .; CDR3: CASSLSREAAEKLFF; DNA: TGTGCCAGCAGTTTATCTCGAGAGGCGGCTGAAAAACTGTTTTTT
V: TRBV18; J: TRBJ2-7; D: .; size: .; CDR3: CASSPAAGYEQYF; DNA: TGTGCCAGCTCACCCGCCGCGGGCTACGAGCAGTACTTC
V: TRBV6-5; J: TRBJ2-5; D: .; size: .; CDR3: CASAQGQATQYF; DNA: TGTGCCAGCGCTCAAGGCCAAGCGACCCAGTACTTC
V: TRBV7-3; J: TRBJ2-5; D: .; size: once; CDR3: CASSLDPPPGDQYF; DNA: TGTGCCAGCAGCTTGGACCCTCCTCCGGGGGACCAGTACTTC
V: TRBV30; J: TRBJ2-7; D: .; size: .; CDR3: CVWSVPGGRAYEQYF; DNA: TGTGTCTGGAGTGTCCCGGGGGGCAGGGCCTACGAGCAGTACTTC
V: TRBV2; J: TRBJ1-2; D: TRBD1; size: .; CDR3: CAISRGRDYGYTF; DNA: TGTGCCATCAGCAGGGGGCGCGACTATGGCTACACCTTC
V: TRBV5-1; J: TRBJ2-1; D: .; size: .; CDR3: CASSAGGPIYNEQFF; DNA: TGCGCCAGCAGCGCCGGGGGGCCCATCTACAATGAGCAGTTCTTC
V: TRBV7-2; J: TRBJ2-5; D: .; size: .; CDR3: CASSLAGSGNQETQYF; DNA: TGTGCCAGCAGCTTAGCGGGATCGGGAAATCAAGAGACCCAGTACTTC
V: TRBV18; J: TRBJ2-3; D: TRBD1; size: .; CDR3: CASSPQEGATDTQYF; DNA: TGTGCCAGCTCACCGCAAGAGGGGGCCACAGATACGCAGTATTTT
V: TRBV7-2; J: TRBJ2-1; D: .; size: .; CDR3: CASSHGGSTYNEQFF; DNA: TGTGCCAGCTCACATGGGGGGTCCACCTACAATGAGCAGTTCTTC
V: TRBV29-1; J: TRBJ2-2; D: TRBD2; size: .; CDR3: CSVETSYTGELFF; DNA: TGCAGCGTTGAGACTAGCTACACCGGGGAGCTGTTTTTT
V: TRBV2; J: TRBJ2-5; D: .; size: .; CDR3: CASHKGGETQYF; DNA: TGTGCCAGCCATAAAGGGGGGGAGACCCAGTACTTC
V: TRBV6-6; J: TRBJ2-7; D: TRBD1; size: once; CDR3: CASSYSTGTGIHEQYF; DNA: TGTGCCAGCAGTTACTCGACCGGGACAGGGATCCACGAGCAGTACTTC